What follows are 5 T cell receptor beta chains derived from one specimen sequenced in a study of neoadjuvant anti-PD-1 for oral cavity cancer. Noted time point: after neoadjuvant nivolumab, at surgical resection. Using immunoSEQ multiplex PCR, the repertoire was profiled, and TCRdb retains in-frame clones only, with some absent. Found here are around 35,000 clones, over 30% of them singletons; the top ten hold more than 15%. Sequenced material: tumor tissue, taken after nivolumab (anti-PD-1) treatment. These TCRs come from a person aged 40 to 85 with oral cavity squamous cell carcinoma.

This clone was seen at least ten times. The J gene is TRBJ1-1, the V gene TRBV5-6; D unclear. The CDR3 consists of 14 residues. Germline CDR1 and CDR2: SGHDT and YYEEEE. The germline V and J ends were trimmed by 1 base and 0 bases, with 7 bases remaining between them. The CDR3 sequence: CASSLLRMNTEAFF. In DNA form, the CDR3 reads TGTGCCAGCAGCTTGTTGCGGATGAACACTGAAGCTTTCTTT.

The chain combines TRBV15 with TRBJ2-2, with D tentatively TRBD2 (6 bases). CDR3 length: 14 residues. Germline loops: CDR1 LNHNV, CDR2 YYDKDF (reference sequence). The germline V and J ends were trimmed by 5 bases and 4 bases, with 11 bases remaining between them. CDR3 sequence (DNA): TGTGCCACCAGCCTCTCGCGGGGCACCGGGGAGCTGTTTTTT. Residues: CATSLSRGTGELFF.

The V gene is TRBV5-6, the J gene TRBJ1-3; D gene unclear. The V end was cut by 1 base, the J end by 4 bases, with 6 bases between. From germline, CDR1 is SGHDT and CDR2 YYEEEE. This CDR3 has 13 amino acids. The CDR3 loop is CASSLPSGNTIYF. The CDR3 region has the DNA TGTGCCAGCAGCTTGCCGTCCGGAAACACCATATATTTT.

A remark on this clone: The identical CDR3 is also encoded by other nucleotide sequences in the sample. The chain employs TRBV9 and TRBJ1-5; possibly TRBD1 for D (5 bases). Looked up from germline, CDR1 is SGDLS and CDR2 is YYNGEE. Trimming took off 0 bases at V and 6 bases at J, with 10 bases between the two ends. The CDR3 contains 14 residues. Written as DNA, the CDR3 is TGTGCCAGCAGCGTAGATGGGGCGGGTCAGCCCCAGCATTTT. It translates to CASSVDGAGQPQHF. The full variable domain, completed using reference TRBV9 and TRBJ1-5, is DSGVTQTPKHLITATGQRVTLRCSPRSGDLSVYWYQQSLDQGLQFLIQYYNGEERAKGNILERFSAQQFPDLHSELNLSSLELGDSALYFCASSVDGAGQPQHFGDGTRLSIL.

The rearrangement links TRBV9 to TRBJ2-1, with D possibly TRBD2 on 5 matching bases. The length of the CDR3 is 14 residues. Trimming left V 4 bases short and J 7 bases short, with 15 bases between. Looked up from germline, CDR1 is SGDLS and CDR2 is YYNGEE. Written as DNA, the CDR3 is TGTGCCAGCAGCCCCTCTGAGCGGTTGAATGAGCAGTTCTTC. This gives the protein CASSPSERLNEQFF.